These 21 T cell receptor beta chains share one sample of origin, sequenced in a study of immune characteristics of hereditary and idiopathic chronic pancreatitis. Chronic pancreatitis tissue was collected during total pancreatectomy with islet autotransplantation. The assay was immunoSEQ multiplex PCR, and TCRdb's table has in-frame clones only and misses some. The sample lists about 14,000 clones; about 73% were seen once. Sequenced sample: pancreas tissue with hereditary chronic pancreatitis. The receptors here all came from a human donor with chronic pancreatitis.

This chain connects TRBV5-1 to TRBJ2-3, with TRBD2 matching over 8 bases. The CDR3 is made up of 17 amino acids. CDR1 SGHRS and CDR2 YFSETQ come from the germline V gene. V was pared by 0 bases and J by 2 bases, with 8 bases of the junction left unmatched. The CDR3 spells CASSLAYSGGNTDTQYF. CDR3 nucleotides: TGCGCCAGCAGCTTGGCTTACAGCGGGGGTAACACAGATACGCAGTATTTT.

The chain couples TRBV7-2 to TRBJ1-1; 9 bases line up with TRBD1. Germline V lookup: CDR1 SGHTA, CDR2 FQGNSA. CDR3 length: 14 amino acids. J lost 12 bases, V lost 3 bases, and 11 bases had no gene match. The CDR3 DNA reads TGTGCCAGCAGCTTTACGTCAGGGGACAGGGAGACTTTCTTT. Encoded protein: CASSFTSGDRETFF.

CDR3 amino acids: CASSRLGLSSGANVLTF. The DNA for the CDR3 is TGTGCCAGCAGCCGCCTGGGCCTCAGCTCTGGGGCCAACGTCCTGACTTTC. The chain joins TRBV7-9 to TRBJ2-6; D call uncertain. Germline V lookup: CDR1 SEHNR, CDR2 FQNEAQ (reference sequence). The CDR3 is 17 residues long. V lost 5 bases and J lost 0, with 14 bases in between.

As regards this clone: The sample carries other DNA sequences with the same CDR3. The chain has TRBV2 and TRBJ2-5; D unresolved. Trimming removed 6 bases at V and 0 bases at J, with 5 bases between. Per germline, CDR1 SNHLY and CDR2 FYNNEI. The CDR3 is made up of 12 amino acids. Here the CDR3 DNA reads TGTGCCAGCAGGGAAAACCAAGAGACCCAGTACTTC. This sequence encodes CASRENQETQYF.

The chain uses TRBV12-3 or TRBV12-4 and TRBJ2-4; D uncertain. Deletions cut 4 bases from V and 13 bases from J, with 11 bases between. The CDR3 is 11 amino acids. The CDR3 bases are TGTGCCAGCAGTTCGACGGGCTTGCAGTACTTC. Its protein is CASSSTGLQYF.

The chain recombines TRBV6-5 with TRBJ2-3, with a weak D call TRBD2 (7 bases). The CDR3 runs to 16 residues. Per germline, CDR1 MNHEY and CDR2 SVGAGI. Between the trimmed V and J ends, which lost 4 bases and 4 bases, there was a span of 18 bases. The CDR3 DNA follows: TGTGCCAGCAGTTCGCTACTGGGGGGGCGGGCAGATACGCAGTATTTT. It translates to CASSSLLGGRADTQYF.

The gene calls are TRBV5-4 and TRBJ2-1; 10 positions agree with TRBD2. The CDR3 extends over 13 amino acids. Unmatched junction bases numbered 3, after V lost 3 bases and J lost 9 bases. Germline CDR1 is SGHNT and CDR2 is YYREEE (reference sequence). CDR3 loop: CASSSGTSAEQFF. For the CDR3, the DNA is TGTGCCAGCAGCTCCGGGACTAGCGCTGAGCAGTTCTTC. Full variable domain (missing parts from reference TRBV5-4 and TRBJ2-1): ETGVTQSPTHLIKTRGQQVTLRCSSQSGHNTVSWYQQALGQGPQFIFQYYREEENGRGNFPPRFSGLQFPNYSSELNVNALELDDSALYLCASSSGTSAEQFFGPGTRLTVL.

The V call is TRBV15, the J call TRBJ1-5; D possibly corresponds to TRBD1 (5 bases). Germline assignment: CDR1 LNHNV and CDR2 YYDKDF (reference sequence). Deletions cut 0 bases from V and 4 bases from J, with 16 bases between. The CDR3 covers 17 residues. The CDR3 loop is CATSRDRGIGGNQPQHF. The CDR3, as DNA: TGTGCCACCAGCAGAGATCGGGGTATCGGGGGTAATCAGCCCCAGCATTTT.

CDR3 amino acids: CASTGQGTEAFF. The CDR3 DNA is TGTGCCAGTACGGGACAGGGGACTGAAGCTTTCTTT. The rearrangement joins TRBV19 to TRBJ1-1, with 10 bases that match TRBD1. Germline CDR1 is LNHDA and CDR2 is SQIVND (reference sequence). There are 12 residues in the CDR3. Germline trimming cut 7 bases from V and 5 bases from J; bases unmatched to any gene: 1.

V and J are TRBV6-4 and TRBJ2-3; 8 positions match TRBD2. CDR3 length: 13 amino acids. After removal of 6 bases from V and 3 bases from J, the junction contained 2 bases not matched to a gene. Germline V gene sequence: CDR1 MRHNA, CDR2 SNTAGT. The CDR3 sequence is CASRAGETDTQYF. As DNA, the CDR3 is TGTGCCAGCAGAGCGGGGGAGACAGATACGCAGTATTTT.

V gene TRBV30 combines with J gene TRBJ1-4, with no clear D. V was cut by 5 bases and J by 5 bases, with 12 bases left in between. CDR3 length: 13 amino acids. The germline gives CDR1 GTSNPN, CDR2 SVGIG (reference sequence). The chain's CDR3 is CAWARIVNEKLFF. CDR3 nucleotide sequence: TGTGCCTGGGCCCGGATTGTAAATGAAAAACTGTTTTTT.

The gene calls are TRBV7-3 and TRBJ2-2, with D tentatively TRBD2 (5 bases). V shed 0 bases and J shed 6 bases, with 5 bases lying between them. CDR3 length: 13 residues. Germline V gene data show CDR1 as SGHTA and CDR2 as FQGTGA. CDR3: CASSLTGAGELFF. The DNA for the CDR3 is TGTGCCAGCAGCTTAACGGGAGCCGGGGAGCTGTTTTTT.

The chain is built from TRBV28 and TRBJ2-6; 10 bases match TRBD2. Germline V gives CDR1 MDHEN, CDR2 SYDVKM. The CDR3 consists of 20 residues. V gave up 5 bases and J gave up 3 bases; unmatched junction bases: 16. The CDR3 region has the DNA TGTGCCAGCAGTCCTAGGACTAGCGGTCGTGTCCTTCTTGGGGCCAACGTCCTGACTTTC. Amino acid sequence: CASSPRTSGRVLLGANVLTF.

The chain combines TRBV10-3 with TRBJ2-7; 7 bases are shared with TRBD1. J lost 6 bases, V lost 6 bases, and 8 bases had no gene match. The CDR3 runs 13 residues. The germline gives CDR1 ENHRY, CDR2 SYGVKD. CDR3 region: CAIRATGEPEQYF. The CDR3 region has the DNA TGTGCCATCAGAGCCACAGGGGAGCCCGAGCAGTACTTC.

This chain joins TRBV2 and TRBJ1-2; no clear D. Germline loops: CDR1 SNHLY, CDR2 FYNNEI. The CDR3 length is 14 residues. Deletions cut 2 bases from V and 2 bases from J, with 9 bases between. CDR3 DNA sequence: TGTGCCAGCAGTGAATCGTTGGTAAACTATGGCTACACCTTC. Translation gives CASSESLVNYGYTF.

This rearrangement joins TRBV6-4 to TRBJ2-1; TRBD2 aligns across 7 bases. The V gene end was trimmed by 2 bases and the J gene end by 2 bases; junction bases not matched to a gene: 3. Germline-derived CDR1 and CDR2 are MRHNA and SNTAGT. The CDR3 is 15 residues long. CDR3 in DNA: TGTGCCAGCAGTGACGACAGCGGGACCTACAATGAGCAGTTCTTC. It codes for CASSDDSGTYNEQFF.

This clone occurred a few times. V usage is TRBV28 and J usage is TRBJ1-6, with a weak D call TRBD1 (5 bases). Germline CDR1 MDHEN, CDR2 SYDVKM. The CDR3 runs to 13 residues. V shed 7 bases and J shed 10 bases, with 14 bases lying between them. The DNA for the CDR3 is TGTGCCAGCATTGGGGGGGGAGGGTCACCCCTCCACTTT. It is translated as CASIGGGGSPLHF.

CDR3: CASITLRPTGGSQETQYF. Written as DNA, the CDR3 is TGTGCCAGTATTACTCTACGCCCCACAGGGGGCAGCCAAGAGACCCAGTACTTC. This chain uses TRBV19 with TRBJ2-5; 9 bases agree with TRBD1. There are 18 residues in the CDR3. V shed 7 bases and J 1 base; nucleotides not matched to a gene: 16. CDR1 is LNHDA and CDR2 is SQIVND in the germline V gene (reference sequence).

CDR3 sequence (DNA): TGTGCCAGCAGCCCCCGGGACCCTGGAACAGATACGCAGTATTTT. This sequence encodes CASSPRDPGTDTQYF. This chain links TRBV6-4 with TRBJ2-3, with D tentatively TRBD1 or TRBD2 (5 bases each). The CDR3 length is 15 residues. V was trimmed by 6 bases and J by 3 bases, leaving 16 bases between them. Germline lookup yields CDR1 MRHNA and CDR2 SNTAGT.

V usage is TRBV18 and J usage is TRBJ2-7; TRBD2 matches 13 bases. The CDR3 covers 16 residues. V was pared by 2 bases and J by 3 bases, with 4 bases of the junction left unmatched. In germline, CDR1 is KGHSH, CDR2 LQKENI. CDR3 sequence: CASSPRTSGRGYEQYF. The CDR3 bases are TGTGCCAGCTCACCAAGGACTAGCGGGAGAGGCTACGAGCAGTACTTC.

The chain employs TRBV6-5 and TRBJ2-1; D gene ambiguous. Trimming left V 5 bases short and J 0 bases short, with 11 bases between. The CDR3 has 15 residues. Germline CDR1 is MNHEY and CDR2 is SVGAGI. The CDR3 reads CASSKSGNSYNEQFF. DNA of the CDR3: TGTGCCAGCAGTAAGTCAGGTAACTCCTACAATGAGCAGTTCTTC.